These 26 T cell receptor beta chains originate from one sample sequenced in a study of blood T cells in healthy people across ages. A second PCR of 7 to 11 cycles used a sample-barcoded 5' primer and a J-beta primer mix. A single record per CDR3 protein comes from TCRdb applying MiXCR to the 5' RACE reads. The repertoire holds over 1,200,000 distinct CDR3 sequences, with approximately 59% as singletons. Sequencing was done on a sample of blood. The receptors were sampled from a young man in good health.

This clonotype showed up just a few times. The V and J genes are TRBV6-4 and TRBJ2-7; 7 bases match TRBD2. This CDR3 is 15 amino acids long. CDR1 is MRHNA and CDR2 is SNTAGT in the germline V gene. The V segment lost 0 bases and the J segment 2 bases; nucleotides outside the gene matches: 4. The CDR3 DNA reads TGTGCCAGCAGTGACTCACCTAGCGGAACCTACGAGCAGTACTTC. It codes for CASSDSPSGTYEQYF.

J is TRBJ2-4 and V is TRBV12-3 or TRBV12-4; 9 bases align to TRBD1. J gave up 13 bases and V 5 bases, and 9 bases lay outside the gene matches. CDR3 size: 13 residues. The CDR3 loop reads CASSGTGYGEQYF. The CDR3 coding sequence is TGTGCCAGCAGTGGGACAGGGTATGGGGAGCAGTACTTC.

The chain uses TRBV2 and TRBJ1-1; maybe TRBD1 (6 bases). Deletions cut 5 bases from V and 6 bases from J, with 10 bases between. This CDR3 is built from 12 residues. The germline gives CDR1 SNHLY, CDR2 FYNNEI. CDR3 DNA: TGTGCCAGCAGTTGGGACAAGGCTGAAGCTTTCTTT. Its translation is CASSWDKAEAFF.

This clonotype has more than one count but fewer than ten. V and J are TRBV20-1 and TRBJ2-4, with 7 bases that match TRBD2. The CDR3 totals 14 residues. J gave up 5 bases and V 5 bases, and 9 bases lay outside the gene matches. From germline, CDR1 is DFQATT and CDR2 SNEGSKA (reference sequence). CDR3 sequence reads: CSAPPSGRENIQYF. The CDR3 DNA follows: TGCAGTGCTCCGCCATCGGGGAGGGAAAACATTCAGTACTTC.

The chain is built from TRBV28 and TRBJ2-1; possibly TRBD2 for D (6 bases). CDR3 size: 15 residues. V shed 6 bases and J shed 9 bases, with 21 bases lying between them. The V gene's germline CDR1 is MDHEN and CDR2 SYDVKM. The chain's CDR3 is CASSPRLDWWGEQFF. CDR3 nucleotides: TGTGCCAGCAGCCCAAGACTAGATTGGTGGGGTGAGCAGTTCTTC.

This clonotype was counted between two and nine times. This chain links TRBV29-1 with TRBJ2-1; D is uncertain. V lost 4 bases to trimming and J lost 8 bases, with 12 bases between them. The CDR3 consists of 12 residues. The germline CDR1 and CDR2 sequences are SQVTM and ANQGSEA. The CDR3 DNA sequence: TGCAGCGTTGGCGTGCTTACGGATGAGCAGTTCTTC. Protein sequence: CSVGVLTDEQFF.

V gene TRBV28 combines with J gene TRBJ2-3, with 7 positions matching TRBD2. Germline trimming cut 5 bases from V and 5 bases from J; bases unmatched to any gene: 13. The CDR3 loop spans 16 amino acids. Per germline, CDR1 MDHEN and CDR2 SYDVKM. The CDR3 is CASSGLDIAHRDTQYF. The DNA for the CDR3 is TGTGCCAGCAGTGGACTAGACATCGCACACAGAGATACGCAGTATTTT.

The chain couples TRBV27 to TRBJ2-3, with D unresolved. This CDR3 contains 15 residues. The V gene lost 1 base and the J gene lost 0 bases, with 8 bases spanning the gap. Germline lookup yields CDR1 MNHEY and CDR2 SMNVEV (reference sequence). CDR3 amino acids: CASSLLESSTDTQYF. CDR3 bases: TGTGCCAGCAGTTTATTGGAGTCGAGCACAGATACGCAGTATTTT.

The J gene is TRBJ2-7, the V gene TRBV27; D is unresolved. The J call could be wrong; TRBJ2-5 is a better fit for the DNA end. The CDR3 has 15 amino acids. Germline V gives CDR1 MNHEY, CDR2 SMNVEV (reference sequence). The CDR3, as DNA: TGTGCCAGCAGTTTGGACGATTTGAGGAAAGCGACCCAGTACTTC. This codes for CASSLDDLRKATQYF.

CDR3 residues: CASSLEVGSSYEQYF. DNA for the CDR3: TGCGCCAGCAGCTTGGAAGTAGGCTCGTCCTACGAGCAGTACTTC. The chain is built from TRBV5-1 and TRBJ2-7; D unclear. There are 15 residues in the CDR3. Germline V gives CDR1 SGHRS, CDR2 YFSETQ. Between the trimmed V and J ends, which lost 0 bases and 1 base, there was a span of 11 bases.

V is TRBV9 and J is TRBJ2-1; a weak D match, TRBD2 (5 bases). This CDR3 is 14 amino acids long. Germline V gene lookup returns CDR1 SGDLS and CDR2 YYNGEE. V gave up 1 base and J gave up 11 bases, with 16 bases separating them. The CDR3, as DNA: TGTGCCAGCAGCGTAACTACGGACTCCCCCCAGCAGTTCTTC. Its protein product is CASSVTTDSPQQFF. Full variable domain (rest looked up from reference TRBV9 and TRBJ2-1): DSGVTQTPKHLITATGQRVTLRCSPRSGDLSVYWYQQSLDQGLQFLIQYYNGEERAKGNILERFSAQQFPDLHSELNLSSLELGDSALYFCASSVTTDSPQQFFGPGTRLTVL.

The chain combines TRBV10-3 with TRBJ2-7; the D is unclear. CDR1 is ENHRY and CDR2 is SYGVKD in the germline V gene. This CDR3 has 12 residues. V dropped 7 bases and J dropped 3 bases, with 10 bases sitting between them. The CDR3 sequence: CAIKPESYEQYF. For the CDR3, the DNA is TGTGCCATCAAACCTGAAAGCTACGAGCAGTACTTC.

With regard to this clonotype: Germline and junction disagree at one end, which may indicate a read error. This chain connects TRBV20-1 to TRBJ2-3; D remains ambiguous. Germline V gene lookup returns CDR1 DFQATT and CDR2 SNEGSKA (reference sequence). The CDR3 runs 14 residues. CDR3 protein: CSASPSENTDTQYF. CDR3 in DNA: TGCAGTGCTAGCCCCAGCGAGAACACAGATACACAGTATTTT.

This clonotype occurred a few times. This chain uses TRBV5-1 with TRBJ2-5; D unresolved. V lost 0 bases and J lost 3, with 12 bases in between. Germline loops: CDR1 SGHRS, CDR2 YFSETQ. This CDR3 has 15 residues. CDR3 in amino acids: CASSLGSLPEETQYF. As DNA, the CDR3 is TGCGCCAGCAGCTTGGGCAGCCTCCCCGAAGAGACCCAGTACTTC.

The rearrangement uses TRBV7-2 and TRBJ2-4; D possibly corresponds to TRBD2 (5 bases). Germline CDR1 reads SGHTA; CDR2 reads FQGNSA. The CDR3 consists of 14 residues. V lost 4 bases to trimming and J lost 0 bases, with 7 bases between them. The chain's CDR3 is CASSSGRAKNIQYF. Written as DNA, the CDR3 is TGTGCCAGCAGCTCTGGGAGAGCCAAAAACATTCAGTACTTC.

This clonotype was observed a few times. This sequence joins TRBV29-1 and TRBJ2-3, with D perhaps assigned TRBD1 or TRBD2 (5 bases each). This CDR3 region has 14 residues. Trimming left V 6 bases short and J 5 bases short, with 18 bases between. Germline V gives CDR1 SQVTM, CDR2 ANQGSEA. CDR3 amino acids: CSVRSWGSVDTQYF. CDR3 nucleotide sequence: TGCAGCGTCCGTTCTTGGGGGTCAGTAGATACGCAGTATTTT.

The chain links TRBV6-9 to TRBJ2-5; D is possibly TRBD1 or TRBD2 (5 bases each). The CDR3 spans 16 residues. The germline V and J ends were trimmed by 4 bases and 4 bases, with 19 bases remaining between them. Germline loops: CDR1 MNHGY, CDR2 SVAAGI. For the CDR3, the DNA is TGTGCCAGCAGTTCCATAGTCGGGGCGGTGGGAGAGACCCAGTACTTC. Protein: CASSSIVGAVGETQYF.

The rearrangement joins TRBV6-6 to TRBJ2-3; D possibly corresponds to TRBD1 (6 bases). This CDR3 has 15 amino acids. Germline loops: CDR1 MNHNY, CDR2 SVGAGI (reference sequence). V was trimmed by 4 bases and J by 3 bases, leaving 14 bases between them. The CDR3 sequence is CASSSAQGLTDTQYF. CDR3 coding DNA: TGTGCCAGCAGTTCCGCACAGGGATTGACAGATACGCAGTATTTT.

The chain links TRBV29-1 to TRBJ2-7; D ambiguous. Trimming shortened V by 6 bases and J by 5 bases, and 17 bases separated the two germline ends. CDR3 size: 13 residues. In germline, CDR1 is SQVTM, CDR2 ANQGSEA. The CDR3 sequence: CSVIPGSSDEQYF. The CDR3 DNA follows: TGCAGCGTAATACCCGGGTCGAGCGACGAGCAGTACTTC.

The chain uses TRBV4-1 and TRBJ1-4; D might be TRBD1 (6 bases). The germline CDR1 and CDR2 sequences are MGHRA and YSYEKL. V lost 0 bases to trimming and J lost 8 bases, with 13 bases between them. This CDR3 has 15 residues. CDR3 nucleotides: TGCGCCAGCAGCCAAGACCCGGACAGAGGCGAAAAACTGTTTTTT. This encodes CASSQDPDRGEKLFF.

This clonotype was detected only a few times. In DNA form, the CDR3 reads TGTGCCAGCAGTTTTTCCGTAGCGGGGTCGAACACCGGGGAGCTGTTTTTT. Its protein is CASSFSVAGSNTGELFF. This chain connects TRBV6-5 to TRBJ2-2, with 8 nucleotides matching TRBD2. V dropped 4 bases and J dropped 0; count of bases not matched to a gene: 7. The CDR3 runs 17 residues. Germline V lookup: CDR1 MNHEY, CDR2 SVGAGI.

The chain couples TRBV29-1 to TRBJ2-6; D is undetermined. With 3 bases removed from V and 3 bases from J, the gap between germline ends came to 3 bases. The CDR3 loop spans 12 amino acids. The germline gives CDR1 SQVTM, CDR2 ANQGSEA. In DNA form, the CDR3 reads TGCAGCGTTGATGATGGGGCCAACGTCCTGACTTTC. Amino acid sequence: CSVDDGANVLTF.

Only one count was recorded for this clonotype. The genes are TRBV20-1 and TRBJ2-7; D gene uncertain. Germline CDR1 reads DFQATT; CDR2 reads SNEGSKA (reference sequence). CDR3 length: 14 amino acids. V was clipped by 1 base and J by 0 bases, with 10 bases between them. The CDR3 sequence: CSARVRALSYEQYF. CDR3 coding DNA: TGCAGTGCTAGAGTAAGAGCTCTCTCCTACGAGCAGTACTTC.

This chain connects TRBV6-2 or TRBV6-3 to TRBJ1-5; unclear D gene. This CDR3 has 14 amino acids. Germline assignment: CDR1 MNHEY and CDR2 SVGEGT. Trimming shortened V by 8 bases and J by 3 bases, and 14 bases separated the two germline ends. The CDR3 nucleotides read TGTGCCAGCTGGCGCGGACTGATCAATCAGCCCCAGCATTTT. Protein: CASWRGLINQPQHF.

A word on this clonotype: The conserved phenylalanine or tryptophan is not found at the CDR3 terminus, so this likely reflects a read error. The chain combines TRBV10-3 with TRBJ2-7; D may be TRBD2 (5 bases). With the DNA end fitting TRBJ2-4 better, the J assignment may be wrong. CDR3 length equals 13 residues. Germline-derived CDR1 and CDR2 are ENHRY and SYGVKD. CDR3 residues: CAIREDAKNIQYL. The CDR3 region has the DNA TGTGCCATCAGGGAGGACGCCAAAAACATTCAGTACCTC.

This clonotype was counted a few times. J is TRBJ2-7 and V is TRBV29-1; TRBD1 matches at 9 bases. Germline trimming cut 7 bases from V and 12 bases from J; bases unmatched to any gene: 16. This CDR3 contains 13 residues. CDR1 and CDR2 (germline): SQVTM, ANQGSEA. The CDR3 reads CSARDRVSDLGYF. The CDR3 DNA reads as TGCAGCGCCCGGGACAGGGTATCGGATTTGGGGTACTTC.